A selection of T cell receptor beta chains follows, all from one sample in a study of shared clonotypes between healthy human individuals. Only in-frame clones appear in the TCRdb table, and some are missing; sequencing was by immunoSEQ multiplex PCR. The data contain under 2,500,000 clones, approximately 96% of them singletons. The sequenced material came from naive CD4+ T cells sorted from blood. The receptors originated from a man younger than 35 in good health. CDR3s include the opening cysteine and the closing phenylalanine or tryptophan. D genes are given only for firm matches.

j_gene	v_gene	d_gene	CDR3aa
TRBJ2-7	TRBV5-1	TRBD2	CASSPGTSGRSYEQYF
TRBJ1-2	TRBV4-3	.	CASSPGVPADYGYTF
TRBJ2-1	TRBV6-1	TRBD2	CASSGGTSGKSGEQFF
TRBJ2-1	TRBV28	TRBD1	CASDLGTGMNEQFF
TRBJ1-4	TRBV18	TRBD1	CASSVAGQGTNEKLFF
TRBJ1-2	TRBV19	TRBD1	CASSPRQGTGYTF
TRBJ1-5	TRBV6-1	.	CASMILEGNQPQHF
TRBJ2-3	TRBV2	TRBD2	CASKAIAGRGGRTDTQYF
TRBJ1-2	TRBV11-2	.	CASRRESTQDAFF
TRBJ2-3	TRBV5-4	TRBD2	CASSAGLAGVLTDTQYF
TRBJ2-2	TRBV15	.	CATSRDLRQGEAGELFF
TRBJ1-4	TRBV5-4	.	CASSSGAEKLFF
TRBJ2-3	TRBV18	.	CASSSRTDTQYF
TRBJ2-2	TRBV19	.	CASRENTGELFF
TRBJ1-1	TRBV7-9	.	CASSMRGRLNTEAFF
TRBJ2-7	TRBV5-1	.	CASSLGWGSYEQYF
TRBJ2-5	TRBV5-1	TRBD2	CASSLGLVAGGPGETQYF
TRBJ2-7	TRBV27	TRBD1	CASSPDRGPFEQYF
TRBJ2-7	TRBV18	.	CASSPGIRELGEQYF
TRBJ1-1	TRBV18	TRBD1	CASSPPAGGLHDMNTEAFF
TRBJ2-5	TRBV7-6	.	CASSLSGTIKIEETQYF
TRBJ1-2	TRBV6-5	.	CASSYPDFKGYTF
TRBJ2-5	TRBV5-1	TRBD1	CASSDGTGSEETQYF
TRBJ1-1	TRBV27	TRBD1	CASSVYRGRRTEAFF
TRBJ2-5	TRBV5-4	.	CASSSTTTFQETQYF
TRBJ2-7	TRBV7-6	.	CASSLGTEYEQYF
TRBJ2-2	TRBV6-5	.	CASSRERTGELFF
TRBJ2-1	TRBV30	.	CAWDVDNEQFF
TRBJ2-7	TRBV23-1	.	CASSQSLGGPYEQYF
TRBJ2-3	TRBV6-5	.	CASSYSPLSTDTQYF
TRBJ2-7	TRBV6-1	TRBD2	CASSGGTSGRATQYF
TRBJ2-2	TRBV4-3	.	CASSQDSSWAGELFF
TRBJ1-2	TRBV29-1	.	CSVDGYLPGDGYTF
TRBJ2-5	TRBV6-1	.	CASSEQKGLQETQYF
TRBJ1-6	TRBV7-2	.	CASSPAPRGSPLHF
TRBJ2-5	TRBV5-1	.	CASSLRQPGQETQYF
TRBJ2-6	TRBV6-4	.	CASSGQGSGANVLTF